The present T cell receptor (beta chain) was sequenced within a study of cytomegalovirus exposure and HLA in healthy donors. PCR was performed using 60 Vbeta and 13 Jbeta primers. Some clones are missing from TCRdb's copy, which holds only in-frame ones; the method was immunoSEQ multiplex PCR. The table lists 130,000 to 150,000 clones, roughly 76% of them singletons. V was shortened by 3 bases and J by 3 bases, with 11 bases between the two germline ends. This CDR3 is 14 amino acids long. CDR1 is SGHDN and CDR2 is FVKESK in the germline V gene. The origin of this receptor is a human donor in good health. Specimen: PBMCs. The chain combines TRBV14 with TRBJ1-1; possibly TRBD1 for D (6 bases). The CDR3 region is CASSHGTPDTEAFF. CDR3 in DNA: TGTGCCAGCAGCCACGGGACACCCGACACTGAAGCTTTCTTT.